What follows are 24 T cell receptor beta chains derived from one specimen sequenced in a study of shared clonotypes between healthy human individuals. Clones were read by immunoSEQ multiplex PCR, and TCRdb kept only the in-frame ones, dropping some. The repertoire holds 2 million to 2.5 million clones, with approximately 95% as singletons. The sequenced material came from naive CD4+ T cells from PBMCs. Documented subset: CD45RA+ positively selected. These receptor sequences come from a man aged 18 to 30 in good health. Some clones in this sample may be carry-over from other donors' samples.

This chain connects TRBV16 to TRBJ1-5, with D maybe TRBD1 (5 bases). Germline V gene lookup returns CDR1 KGHSY and CDR2 FQNENV. The length of the CDR3 is 17 residues. The V and J ends lost 2 bases and 0 bases respectively, with 14 bases between them. The CDR3 region has the DNA TGTGCCAGCAGCCAAATGGTGTCAGGACATAGCAATCAGCCCCAGCATTTT. Encoded protein: CASSQMVSGHSNQPQHF.

The gene calls are TRBV27 and TRBJ2-7; D ambiguous. Trimming pared 0 bases from V and 3 bases from J, leaving 12 bases between. The germline gives CDR1 MNHEY, CDR2 SMNVEV (reference sequence). The CDR3 spans 15 residues. CDR3 bases: TGTGCCAGCAGTTTATCCCCCCCCGGGCGCTACGAGCAGTACTTC. As protein: CASSLSPPGRYEQYF.

The chain joins TRBV28 to TRBJ2-2, with 12 nucleotides matching TRBD2. This CDR3 has 16 amino acids. The V and J ends lost 7 bases and 2 bases, in that order; junction bases with no gene match: 5. Per the germline V gene, CDR1 is MDHEN and CDR2 is SYDVKM. CDR3 coding DNA: TGTGCCAGCACCTCTAGCGGGAGGGGAAACACCGGGGAGCTGTTTTTT. Protein product: CASTSSGRGNTGELFF.

The V gene is TRBV2, the J gene TRBJ2-7; perhaps D is TRBD1 or TRBD2 (5 bases each). This CDR3 is built from 13 residues. Germline lookup yields CDR1 SNHLY and CDR2 FYNNEI. V lost 5 bases, J lost 2 bases, and 10 bases lay in between. The CDR3 is CASSPGPTYEQYF. The CDR3 DNA follows: TGTGCCAGCAGTCCGGGACCCACCTACGAGCAGTACTTC.

The chain couples TRBV14 to TRBJ2-5; 8 bases agree with TRBD2. V was pared by 2 bases and J by 5 bases, with 10 bases of the junction left unmatched. This CDR3 is built from 16 residues. Germline CDR1 is SGHDN and CDR2 is FVKESK. This CDR3 is CASSQLVAGSLETQYF. The CDR3, as DNA: TGTGCCAGCAGCCAACTTGTAGCGGGATCTTTGGAGACCCAGTACTTC.

As regards this clone: The same CDR3 is also encoded by other DNA sequences in this sample. The chain links TRBV7-3 to TRBJ2-5; TRBD1 aligns across 8 bases. CDR3 length: 13 residues. CDR1 and CDR2 (germline): SGHTA, FQGTGA. The junction had 0 bases not matched to a gene; V was cut back by 3 bases and J by 3 bases. CDR3 residues: CASSLDREETQYF. The CDR3 coding sequence is TGTGCCAGCAGCTTGGACAGGGAAGAGACCCAGTACTTC.

This chain joins TRBV15 and TRBJ1-1; tentatively, D is TRBD1 (6 bases). The germline V and J ends were trimmed by 2 bases and 2 bases, with 12 bases remaining between them. Germline CDR1 and CDR2: LNHNV and YYDKDF (reference sequence). The CDR3 has 15 residues. In DNA form, the CDR3 reads TGTGCCACCAGCAGACTAGGACAGCCCAACACTGAAGCTTTCTTT. It specifies CATSRLGQPNTEAFF.

The CDR3: CASSPRSPEYFYGYTF. In DNA form, the CDR3 reads TGTGCCAGCAGCCCTCGATCGCCGGAATATTTCTATGGCTACACCTTC. The chain couples TRBV9 to TRBJ1-2, with unresolved D. V was cut by 4 bases and J by 4 bases, with 20 bases left in between. The CDR3 length is 16 residues. CDR1 SGDLS and CDR2 YYNGEE come from the germline V gene.

As regards this clone: The identical CDR3 is also encoded by other nucleotide sequences in the sample. The rearrangement links TRBV15 to TRBJ2-5; D unclear. CDR3 size: 14 residues. Germline CDR1 is LNHNV and CDR2 is YYDKDF (reference sequence). Trimming shortened V by 1 base and J by 2 bases, and 8 bases separated the two germline ends. The CDR3 protein is CATSRGTAQETQYF. The CDR3 DNA reads TGTGCCACCAGCAGAGGTACAGCACAAGAGACCCAGTACTTC. Full variable domain (outside the CDR3, taken from reference TRBV15 and TRBJ2-5): DAMVIQNPRYQVTQFGKPVTLSCSQTLNHNVMYWYQQKSSQAPKLLFHYYDKDFNNEADTPDNFQSRRPNTSFCFLDIRSPGLGDTAMYLCATSRGTAQETQYFGPGTRLLVL.

This clone was observed a single time. The rearrangement joins TRBV7-2 to TRBJ2-5, with 10 bases aligning to TRBD2. The CDR3 sequence is 14 residues long. V dropped 5 bases and J dropped 2; count of bases not matched to a gene: 2. Germline CDR1 SGHTA, CDR2 FQGNSA. This chain's CDR3 is CASSRTSGQETQYF. CDR3 sequence (DNA): TGTGCCAGCAGCCGGACTAGCGGACAAGAGACCCAGTACTTC.

V is TRBV5-1 and J is TRBJ1-3, with no clear D. Between the trimmed V and J ends, which lost 0 bases and 7 bases, there was a span of 8 bases. Looked up from germline, CDR1 is SGHRS and CDR2 is YFSETQ. This CDR3 has 13 amino acids. Here the CDR3 reads CASSLGTRNTIYF. CDR3 DNA sequence: TGCGCCAGCAGCTTGGGAACGCGGAACACCATATATTTT.

The rearrangement joins TRBV5-4 to TRBJ1-2; 12 bases align to TRBD1. This CDR3 has 14 residues. Germline CDR1 SGHNT, CDR2 YYREEE (reference sequence). Losses at the gene ends were 4 bases for V and 7 bases for J; bases not matched to a gene: 5. The CDR3 is CASSPGQGAGGYTF. CDR3 bases: TGTGCCAGCAGCCCGGGACAGGGGGCGGGTGGCTACACCTTC.

The V gene is TRBV19, the J gene TRBJ1-2; D gene ambiguous. The CDR3 has 14 amino acids. Germline V gives CDR1 LNHDA, CDR2 SQIVND (reference sequence). V gave up 5 bases and J gave up 3 bases, with 13 bases separating them. The CDR3 region has the DNA TGTGCCAGTAGTCTGGGATGGGCAGACTATGGCTACACCTTC. It translates to CASSLGWADYGYTF.

For this clone: Relative to the germline gene, one junction end is altered; a read error may explain this. The chain is built from TRBV18 and TRBJ2-7, with D unclear. Germline V lookup: CDR1 KGHSH, CDR2 LQKENI. CDR3 length: 13 residues. In nucleotides, the CDR3 is TGTGCCGGCTCACCAGGCCGAGACTACGAGCAGTACTTC. Translation gives CAGSPGRDYEQYF.

The chain recombines TRBV12-5 with TRBJ2-5; TRBD1 matches at 8 bases. J gave up 4 bases and V 5 bases, and 9 bases lay outside the gene matches. Per the germline V gene, CDR1 is LGHNT and CDR2 is FRNRAP. The CDR3 totals 15 residues. CDR3 sequence reads: CASGAGTGTGETQYF. The CDR3 DNA reads as TGTGCTAGTGGTGCCGGGACAGGTACAGGAGAGACCCAGTACTTC.

A remark on this clone: The sample carries other DNA sequences with the same CDR3. This chain links TRBV18 with TRBJ2-7; TRBD2 matches 12 bases. Trimming removed 6 bases from V and 7 bases from J; junction bases left unmatched: 10. CDR1 and CDR2 (germline): KGHSH, LQKENI. The CDR3 has 15 residues. CDR3 sequence reads: CASSAQGLAGREQYF. In DNA, the CDR3 is TGTGCCAGCTCTGCCCAGGGACTAGCGGGTAGGGAGCAGTACTTC.

J is TRBJ2-4 and V is TRBV27; 7 nucleotides agree with TRBD1. The V gene's germline CDR1 is MNHEY and CDR2 SMNVEV (reference sequence). The J segment lost 7 bases and the V segment lost 9 bases, leaving 15 bases of the junction unmatched. The CDR3 consists of 15 residues. The CDR3: CARFTTGARGNIQYF. In nucleotides, the CDR3 is TGTGCCAGGTTCACTACAGGGGCTAGGGGCAACATTCAGTACTTC.

This chain links TRBV19 with TRBJ1-1; D call uncertain. CDR3 length equals 12 residues. Trimming took off 8 bases at V and 0 bases at J, with 7 bases between the two ends. Germline CDR1 LNHDA, CDR2 SQIVND (reference sequence). The DNA of the CDR3 is TGTGCCAGTTCGAGGGTGAACACTGAAGCTTTCTTT. It translates to CASSRVNTEAFF.

V usage is TRBV29-1 and J usage is TRBJ1-1; the D gene is possibly TRBD1 (6 bases). V lost 4 bases and J 7 bases, leaving 16 bases between the germline ends. The CDR3 loop spans 13 amino acids. From germline, CDR1 is SQVTM and CDR2 ANQGSEA. The CDR3 is CSVVSNRVHEAFF. The DNA for the CDR3 is TGCAGCGTTGTATCTAACAGGGTTCATGAAGCTTTCTTT.

The V call is TRBV5-1, the J call TRBJ2-1; no reliable D call. Trimming pared 4 bases from V and 1 base from J, leaving 18 bases between. The CDR3 has 17 residues. The V gene's germline CDR1 is SGHRS and CDR2 YFSETQ. CDR3 bases: TGCGCCAGCAGCCCATACCCCTCGACTGGGTCCTACAATGAGCAGTTCTTC. Its translation is CASSPYPSTGSYNEQFF.

A remark on this clone: The identical CDR3 is also encoded by other nucleotide sequences in the sample. The V gene is TRBV5-1, the J gene TRBJ2-1; 7 bases are a match to TRBD2. The V gene end was trimmed by 2 bases and the J gene end by 5 bases; junction bases not matched to a gene: 4. Germline CDR1 SGHRS, CDR2 YFSETQ. The CDR3 consists of 14 residues. In nucleotides, the CDR3 is TGCGCCAGCAGCTTCCGACTAGCCGACAATGAGCAGTTCTTC. Translation gives CASSFRLADNEQFF.

This clone was counted a single time. The chain employs TRBV6-4 and TRBJ2-6, with unresolved D. CDR1 and CDR2 from the germline V gene are MRHNA and SNTAGT. There are 14 residues in the CDR3. The V gene lost 2 bases and the J gene lost 2 bases, with 4 bases spanning the gap. The CDR3 nucleotides read TGTGCCAGCAGTGACATTGCTGGGGCCAACGTCCTGACTTTC. This gives the protein CASSDIAGANVLTF.

The rearrangement uses TRBV19 and TRBJ2-7; D is undetermined. This CDR3 has 15 residues. V was shortened by 6 bases and J by 5 bases, with 20 bases between the two germline ends. The germline CDR1 and CDR2 sequences are LNHDA and SQIVND (reference sequence). The CDR3 DNA reads as TGTGCCAGTAGCCAGACATCCACACCGGTCCACGAGCAGTACTTC. Translation gives CASSQTSTPVHEQYF.

This clone was seen once. The rearrangement uses TRBV12-5 and TRBJ2-1, with 7 bases lining up with TRBD2. Germline CDR1 is LGHNT and CDR2 is FRNRAP. CDR3 length equals 19 residues. V was pared by 1 base and J by 6 bases, with 18 bases of the junction left unmatched. DNA for the CDR3: TGTGCTAGTGGTTTGGCCCGTGGGAGGACGCGGGAGAGTTTCAATGAGCAGTTCTTC. Protein sequence: CASGLARGRTRESFNEQFF.